This is a list of T cell receptor beta chains from one sample in a study of blood T cell repertoires in COVID-19. TCRdb keeps only in-frame clones here, not all; method: immunoSEQ multiplex PCR. The sample holds about 78,000 clones, less than 95% seen once. The sample consisted of peripheral blood. These receptor sequences come from a woman between 45 and 60 years old in a cohort sampled during active COVID-19. The CDR3 runs from the conserved cysteine through the conserved F or W. Fields, in order: J gene, clone size, V gene, D gene, CDR3 protein, CDR3 DNA. The D gene is left open where the match is weak. Expanded clones are given a class, and other clones once, few, many or no size at all.

>TRBJ1-2|-|TRBV7-8|-
CASSLALRTANYGYTF
TGTGCCAGCAGCTTAGCTCTACGGACAGCCAACTATGGCTACACCTTC
>TRBJ1-2|-|TRBV18|-
CASSPEPGIQFQEAF
TGTGCCAGCTCCCCCGAACCGGGGATTCAATTTCAGGAGGCCTTC
>TRBJ1-3|-|TRBV18|-
CASSLQGSGNTIYF
TGTGCCAGCTCCCTACAGGGTTCTGGAAACACCATATATTTT
>TRBJ2-5|-|TRBV5-4|TRBD2
CASSSDREDAQYF
TGTGCCAGCAGCTCCGACCGGGAGGATGCCCAGTACTTC
>TRBJ2-2|-|TRBV9|TRBD2
CASSPIPAGVNTGELFF
TGTGCCAGCAGCCCCATTCCCGCGGGAGTTAACACCGGGGAGCTGTTTTTT
>TRBJ2-5|-|TRBV19|TRBD2
CASSGGGMLETQYF
TGTGCCAGTAGTGGGGGGGGAATGTTGGAGACCCAGTACTTC
>TRBJ2-7|once|TRBV10-3|TRBD2
CAISSGGTYEQYF
TGTGCCATTTCTAGCGGGGGGACCTACGAGCAGTACTTC
>TRBJ1-5|few|TRBV12-2|-
CAAPRGPQHF
TGTGCAGCACCCCGGGGGCCCCAGCATTTT
>TRBJ2-7|few|TRBV27|-
CASSTRGGDYEQYF
TGTGCCAGCAGTACCCGAGGGGGGGACTACGAGCAGTACTTC
>TRBJ1-1|once|TRBV28|TRBD1
CASTSPGTGGTEAFF
TGTGCCAGCACCTCCCCCGGGACAGGGGGCACTGAAGCTTTCTTT
>TRBJ2-6|-|TRBV27|TRBD1
CASSLDRDPGANVLTF
TGTGCCAGCAGTTTAGACAGGGATCCTGGGGCCAACGTCCTGACTTTC
>TRBJ1-4|-|TRBV19|-
CASQRGSRNEKLFF
TGTGCCTCCCAGCGTGGCAGTCGAAATGAAAAACTGTTTTTT
>TRBJ1-5|few|TRBV3-1/TRBV3-2|TRBD1
CASSSGGQVNQPQHF
TGTGCCAGCAGCTCAGGGGGACAGGTTAATCAGCCCCAGCATTTT
>TRBJ2-7|-|TRBV28|-
CAIPFLSYEQYF
TGTGCCATCCCGTTCCTCTCCTACGAGCAGTACTTC
>TRBJ1-5|few|TRBV2|TRBD1
CASSGTGGRGQPQHF
TGTGCCAGCAGTGGGACAGGGGGAAGAGGCCAGCCCCAGCATTTT
>TRBJ2-1|-|TRBV18|-
CASSPDQAYNEQFF
TGTGCCAGCTCACCAGATCAGGCCTACAATGAGCAGTTCTTC
>TRBJ2-7|-|TRBV28|-
CASSLSGSRRYEQYF
TGTGCCAGCAGTTTGTCAGGTAGTCGGAGGTACGAGCAGTACTTC
>TRBJ2-7|-|TRBV9|TRBD2
CASSVYTSGGTDF
TGTGCCAGCAGCGTATATACTAGCGGTGGGACGGACTTC
>TRBJ1-2|-|TRBV28|TRBD1
CATGGTGLYGYTF
TGTGCCACTGGGGGGACAGGCCTCTATGGCTACACCTTC
>TRBJ1-2|-|TRBV19|TRBD1
CASSGQVANYGYTF
TGTGCCAGTAGTGGACAGGTAGCTAACTATGGCTACACCTTC
>TRBJ2-5|-|TRBV2|-
CASRGWAGSRETQYF
TGTGCCAGCAGGGGGTGGGCCGGGAGTAGGGAGACCCAGTACTTC
>TRBJ2-1|-|TRBV29-1|TRBD2
CSVVKGAGVNEQFF
TGCAGCGTTGTGAAAGGGGCGGGGGTCAATGAGCAGTTCTTC
>TRBJ2-2|-|TRBV27|-
CASSFNLATNTGELFF
TGTGCCAGCAGTTTTAACCTAGCGACAAACACCGGGGAGCTGTTTTTT
>TRBJ2-1|-|TRBV5-1|TRBD2
CASSPRLAGESNEQFF
TGCGCCAGCAGCCCACGACTAGCGGGAGAATCCAATGAGCAGTTCTTC
>TRBJ2-7|-|TRBV11-2|TRBD1
CASSFWDRSYEQYF
TGTGCCAGCAGCTTTTGGGACAGATCCTACGAGCAGTACTTC
>TRBJ2-2|-|TRBV7-2|-
CASSLAVGTGELFF
TGTGCCAGCAGCTTAGCGGTCGGGACCGGGGAGCTGTTTTTT
>TRBJ2-7|once|TRBV21-1|-
CASSKRDLGYEQYF
TGTGCCAGCAGCAAACGGGACTTGGGCTACGAGCAGTACTTC
>TRBJ2-2|-|TRBV7-6|-
CASSFGPSENTGELFF
TGTGCCAGCAGCTTTGGACCTAGCGAGAACACCGGGGAGCTGTTTTTT
>TRBJ1-2|-|TRBV5-4|TRBD1
CASSTGLQGAGGYTF
TGTGCCAGCAGCACCGGGCTACAGGGGGCAGGGGGCTACACCTTC
>TRBJ2-7|-|TRBV28|-
CASSFGSYEQYF
TGTGCCAGCAGTTTCGGTTCCTACGAGCAGTACTTC
>TRBJ1-3|-|TRBV6-5|-
CASMVHSSSGNTIYF
TGTGCCAGCATGGTGCATTCGAGCTCTGGAAACACCATATATTTT
>TRBJ2-1|few|TRBV29-1|TRBD2
CSVGAGTSGNNEQFF
TGCAGCGTAGGAGCGGGGACTAGCGGGAACAATGAGCAGTTCTTC
>TRBJ2-7|-|TRBV3-1/TRBV3-2|-
CASSQDWQVPYEQYF
TGTGCCAGCAGCCAAGATTGGCAGGTCCCCTACGAGCAGTACTTC
>TRBJ2-7|-|TRBV29-1|TRBD2
CSAQRETYEQYF
TGCAGCGCTCAGCGGGAGACCTACGAGCAGTACTTC
>TRBJ2-5|-|TRBV18|TRBD2
CASSPITLAGVSDETQYF
TGTGCCAGCTCACCTATCACTTTAGCGGGAGTGTCGGATGAGACCCAGTACTTC
>TRBJ1-5|-|TRBV11-2|TRBD1
CASSFGPGQGQPQHF
TGTGCCAGCAGCTTCGGTCCGGGACAGGGACAGCCCCAGCATTTT
>TRBJ2-1|-|TRBV29-1|TRBD1
CSAGTGGYNEQFF
TGCAGCGCCGGGACAGGGGGCTACAATGAGCAGTTCTTC
>TRBJ2-5|-|TRBV13|-
CASSLVRGETQYF
TGTGCCAGCAGCTTGGTCCGGGGGGAGACCCAGTACTTC
>TRBJ2-2|-|TRBV4-1|-
CASSRGNTGELFF
TGCGCCAGCAGCCGCGGCAACACCGGGGAGCTGTTTTTT
>TRBJ1-1|once|TRBV6-5|-
CASSYTPNTEAFF
TGTGCCAGCAGTTACACTCCGAACACTGAAGCTTTCTTT
>TRBJ2-2|-|TRBV7-9|TRBD1
CASSLIGIGGQGLSGELFF
TGTGCCAGCAGCTTAATCGGTATCGGGGGACAGGGTCTTTCCGGGGAGCTGTTTTTT
>TRBJ2-1|once|TRBV19|TRBD2
CASSVAGGFGNEQFF
TGTGCCAGTAGTGTAGCGGGAGGCTTTGGTAATGAGCAGTTCTTC
>TRBJ2-3|once|TRBV6-2/TRBV6-3|TRBD2
CASSRPTSGRADTQYF
TGTGCCAGCAGTCGCCCGACTAGCGGGAGGGCGGATACGCAGTATTTT
>TRBJ2-7|-|TRBV5-1|TRBD2
CASSLVPSGEQYF
TGCGCCAGCAGCTTGGTCCCTAGCGGGGAGCAGTACTTC
>TRBJ2-1|-|TRBV10-1|-
CASSDPIEDEQFF
TGCGCCAGCAGTGATCCTATAGAAGATGAGCAGTTCTTC
>TRBJ2-2|-|TRBV5-1|-
CASSNLQGTAGELFF
TGCGCCAGCAGCAACCTCCAGGGGACGGCCGGGGAGCTGTTTTTT
>TRBJ2-6|-|TRBV11-3|-
CASSPSRGPKGSSGANVLTF
TGTGCCAGCAGCCCGTCTCGAGGGCCCAAGGGCTCCTCTGGGGCCAACGTCCTGACTTTC
>TRBJ2-5|-|TRBV5-1|TRBD2
CASSSPQAGDQETQYF
TGCGCCAGCAGCTCCCCACAAGCGGGAGATCAAGAGACCCAGTACTTC
>TRBJ1-2|-|TRBV10-2|-
CASKGGAGPYGYTF
TGCGCCAGCAAAGGCGGGGCAGGACCCTATGGCTACACCTTC
>TRBJ1-4|-|TRBV3-1/TRBV3-2|-
CASSQAAVRSEKLFF
TGTGCCAGCAGCCAAGCAGCAGTCAGGTCAGAAAAACTGTTTTTT